This entry lists 29 T cell receptor beta chains sequenced from one sample in a study of shared clonotypes between healthy human individuals. TCRdb's copy holds only in-frame clones and misses some; the assay was immunoSEQ multiplex PCR. The profile covers about half a million clones, with less than 85% appearing a single time and 10% to 15% taken by the ten largest. The sequenced sample consisted of PBMCs. These receptors all come from a woman aged 40 to 50 in good health. Some clones in this sample may be carry-over from other donors' samples.

The chain recombines TRBV29-1 with TRBJ2-1, with D maybe TRBD2 (6 bases). The CDR3 is 11 residues long. Germline CDR1 reads SQVTM; CDR2 reads ANQGSEA. V was shortened by 4 bases and J by 9 bases, with 10 bases between the two germline ends. The CDR3 DNA follows: TGCAGCGTTGTTGAGGGAGGTGAGCAGTTCTTC. Translating gives CSVVEGGEQFF.

On this clone itself: This sample also contains other DNA sequences that code for the same CDR3. V and J are TRBV18 and TRBJ2-5; the match to TRBD1 covers 8 bases. V dropped 4 bases and J dropped 5; count of bases not matched to a gene: 0. Germline CDR1 is KGHSH and CDR2 is LQKENI. The CDR3 has 12 amino acids. CDR3 DNA sequence: TGTGCCAGCTCACGGGACAGGGAGACCCAGTACTTC. Its protein product is CASSRDRETQYF.

The chain employs TRBV7-2 and TRBJ2-3, with TRBD1 matching 7 bases. This CDR3 region has 15 residues. Germline CDR1 reads SGHTA; CDR2 reads FQGNSA. J gave up 2 bases and V 5 bases, and 7 bases lay outside the gene matches. CDR3 amino acids: CASSPGGTSTDTQYF. The CDR3 region has the DNA TGTGCCAGCAGCCCAGGGGGTACGTCCACAGATACGCAGTATTTT.

V is TRBV7-3 and J is TRBJ2-1; TRBD2 matches 13 bases. The J segment lost 3 bases and the V segment lost 1 base, leaving 3 bases of the junction unmatched. There are 17 residues in the CDR3. The germline gives CDR1 SGHTA, CDR2 FQGTGA. The CDR3 bases are TGTGCCAGCAGCTTAATTCGGACTAGCGGGAGCTACAATGAGCAGTTCTTC. It specifies CASSLIRTSGSYNEQFF. The whole variable domain, remainder taken from reference TRBV7-3 and TRBJ2-1, is GAGVSQTPSNKVTEKGKYVELRCDPISGHTALYWYRQSLGQGPEFLIYFQGTGAADDSGLPNDRFFAVRPEGSVSTLKIQRTERGDSAVYLCASSLIRTSGSYNEQFFGPGTRLTVL.

A note on this clone: Other DNA sequences in this specimen translate into the identical CDR3. The chain combines TRBV29-1 with TRBJ2-7; 12 positions agree with TRBD2. CDR1 and CDR2 from the germline V gene are SQVTM and ANQGSEA. V was clipped by 6 bases and J by 2 bases; unmatched bases: 2. The CDR3 contains 13 residues. The CDR3 DNA is TGCAGCGTGAGGACTAGCGGGACCTACGAGCAGTACTTC. It codes for CSVRTSGTYEQYF.

In DNA, the CDR3 is TGTGCCAGCAGGGCCACTAGAGATACGCAGTATTTT. Translating it yields CASRATRDTQYF. The rearrangement joins TRBV7-9 to TRBJ2-3; D is perhaps TRBD2 (5 bases). The length of the CDR3 is 12 residues. The V end was cut by 6 bases, the J end by 5 bases, with 9 bases between. Germline CDR1 reads SEHNR; CDR2 reads FQNEAQ (reference sequence).

The V gene is TRBV6-5, the J gene TRBJ2-3, with D hard to call. CDR3 length equals 15 residues. V was trimmed by 3 bases and J by 5 bases, leaving 15 bases between them. Germline lookup yields CDR1 MNHEY and CDR2 SVGAGI. The DNA of the CDR3 is TGTGCCAGCAGTTATTCTCGTTACTCGGGAGATACGCAGTATTTT. This codes for CASSYSRYSGDTQYF.

The gene calls are TRBV6-6 and TRBJ1-3; D is possibly TRBD1 (5 bases). V was clipped by 5 bases and J by 0 bases, with 14 bases between them. The CDR3 consists of 16 residues. Germline CDR1 MNHNY, CDR2 SVGAGI (reference sequence). The CDR3 DNA sequence: TGTGCCAGCAGTCGTTCAGGGCCAAGCTCTGGAAACACCATATATTTT. This encodes CASSRSGPSSGNTIYF.

The rearrangement links TRBV27 to TRBJ2-1; a weak D match, TRBD2 (5 bases). Germline CDR1 is MNHEY and CDR2 is SMNVEV (reference sequence). This CDR3 is built from 15 residues. The ends were cut back, 6 bases at V and 1 base at J, with 13 bases in the middle. The CDR3 DNA follows: TGTGCCAGCAGCTTAGACTACCGTTCCTACAATGAGCAGTTCTTC. Amino acids: CASSLDYRSYNEQFF.

This CDR3 is CSVVRSGQGGYGYTF. The DNA of the CDR3 is TGCAGCGTTGTTCGATCTGGACAGGGGGGCTATGGCTACACCTTC. V and J are TRBV29-1 and TRBJ1-2, with 10 bases that match TRBD1. This CDR3 contains 15 residues. V gave up 4 bases and J gave up 4 bases; unmatched junction bases: 9. Germline assignment: CDR1 SQVTM and CDR2 ANQGSEA. The full variable domain, its missing parts supplied by reference TRBV29-1 and TRBJ1-2, is SAVISQKPSRDICQRGTSLTIQCQVDSQVTMMFWYRQQPGQSLTLIATANQGSEATYESGFVIDKFPISRPNLTFSTLTVSNMSPEDSSIYLCSVVRSGQGGYGYTFGSGTRLTVV.

This clone was seen a handful of times. The CDR3 loop is CASSPVGGERYEQYF. The CDR3 coding sequence is TGTGCCAGCAGCCCCGTGGGGGGGGAACGGTACGAGCAGTACTTC. The chain couples TRBV4-2 to TRBJ2-7, with 7 bases that match TRBD2. CDR1 and CDR2 from the germline V gene are LGHNA and YNFKEQ. The CDR3 length is 15 residues. V was clipped by 4 bases and J by 4 bases; unmatched bases: 10.

This clone is a singleton in its sample. The chain recombines TRBV14 with TRBJ2-1, with D maybe TRBD2 (5 bases). From germline, CDR1 is SGHDN and CDR2 FVKESK. The CDR3 spans 15 residues. The V gene lost 8 bases and the J gene lost 0 bases, with 14 bases spanning the gap. The CDR3 region has the DNA TGTGCCAGCCTTGTCCGGGGATACTCCTACAATGAGCAGTTCTTC. Its translation: CASLVRGYSYNEQFF.

J is TRBJ2-1 and V is TRBV7-8; 9 nucleotides match TRBD2. Per germline, CDR1 SGHVS and CDR2 FQNEAQ. Unmatched junction bases numbered 7, after V lost 8 bases and J lost 5 bases. CDR3 length equals 14 residues. The CDR3 region is CASGREGANNEQFF. In DNA, the CDR3 is TGTGCCAGCGGGCGGGAGGGAGCAAACAATGAGCAGTTCTTC. The full variable domain, its missing parts supplied by reference TRBV7-8 and TRBJ2-1, is GAGVSQSPRYKVAKRGQDVALRCDPISGHVSLFWYQQALGQGPEFLTYFQNEAQLDKSGLPSDRFFAERPEGSVSTLKIQRTQQEDSAVYLCASGREGANNEQFFGPGTRLTVL.

The V and J genes are TRBV11-2 and TRBJ2-2; D might be TRBD2 (6 bases). The CDR3 covers 14 residues. V was pared by 5 bases and J by 7 bases, with 14 bases between. The V gene's germline CDR1 is SGHAT and CDR2 FQNNGV. The CDR3 reads CASSLLGGGGELFF. The CDR3 DNA sequence: TGTGCCAGCAGCCTACTGGGGGGTGGCGGGGAGCTGTTTTTT.

This sequence joins TRBV5-4 and TRBJ2-5, with 11 bases that match TRBD2. The CDR3 sequence is 15 residues long. Germline V gives CDR1 SGHNT, CDR2 YYREEE (reference sequence). Trimming took 3 bases from V and 4 from J; bases not matched to a gene: 5. As DNA, the CDR3 is TGTGCCAGCAGCTCCGGCGGACTAGCGGGAGAGACCCAGTACTTC. The encoded protein is CASSSGGLAGETQYF.

This clone appeared once. V is TRBV18 and J is TRBJ2-5, with D perhaps TRBD1 or TRBD2 (5 bases each). Looked up from germline, CDR1 is KGHSH and CDR2 is LQKENI. V was shortened by 8 bases and J by 4 bases, with 5 bases between the two germline ends. The CDR3 length is 10 residues. CDR3 region: CASGGETQYF. The CDR3 nucleotides are TGTGCCAGCGGGGGAGAGACCCAGTACTTC.

This chain uses TRBV27 with TRBJ1-4; 7 nucleotides align to TRBD1. The V segment lost 5 bases and the J segment 5 bases; nucleotides outside the gene matches: 5. This CDR3 is 14 amino acids long. The germline gives CDR1 MNHEY, CDR2 SMNVEV (reference sequence). CDR3: CASSRTTGNEKLFF. The DNA of the CDR3 is TGTGCCAGCAGTCGAACGACAGGGAATGAAAAACTGTTTTTT.

This chain links TRBV25-1 with TRBJ2-2; 8 positions agree with TRBD2. CDR1 and CDR2 (germline): MGHDK, SYGVNS. V lost 1 base and J lost 7; bases outside the gene matches: 8. The CDR3 spans 16 residues. The CDR3: CASSEWKSGRIGELFF. The CDR3 DNA sequence: TGTGCCAGCAGTGAATGGAAGAGCGGGAGAATCGGGGAGCTGTTTTTT.

J is TRBJ2-2 and V is TRBV19; D is perhaps TRBD1 (6 bases). This CDR3 has 16 amino acids. V was pared by 1 base and J by 2 bases, with 11 bases between. CDR1 LNHDA and CDR2 SQIVND come from the germline V gene (reference sequence). CDR3 residues: CASSIGPGVNTGELFF. The CDR3 DNA follows: TGTGCCAGTAGTATAGGTCCAGGGGTAAACACCGGGGAGCTGTTTTTT.

J is TRBJ2-1 and V is TRBV7-9; possible D gene TRBD1, 5 bases. The V gene's germline CDR1 is SEHNR and CDR2 FQNEAQ (reference sequence). The V end was cut by 5 bases, the J end by 5 bases, with 16 bases between. The CDR3 runs 15 residues. The CDR3 loop reads CASSLRGSRDNEQFF. The CDR3 region has the DNA TGTGCCAGCAGCCTCCGAGGAAGCAGGGACAATGAGCAGTTCTTC.

The chain employs TRBV28 and TRBJ2-3; D ambiguous. V lost 6 bases and J lost 2, with 6 bases in between. The CDR3 has 12 amino acids. Germline loops: CDR1 MDHEN, CDR2 SYDVKM. For the CDR3, the DNA is TGTGCCAGCAGAAACTTCACAGATACGCAGTATTTT. Protein sequence: CASRNFTDTQYF.

The V gene is TRBV4-1, the J gene TRBJ1-2, with D perhaps matching TRBD1 (5 bases). Deletions cut 0 bases from V and 0 bases from J, with 14 bases between. CDR1 and CDR2 from the germline V gene are MGHRA and YSYEKL. This CDR3 has 17 amino acids. The CDR3 loop is CASSQEWGEGANYGYTF. In DNA form, the CDR3 reads TGCGCCAGCAGCCAAGAATGGGGGGAAGGAGCTAACTATGGCTACACCTTC.

The chain joins TRBV6-1 to TRBJ2-3, with 9 positions matching TRBD2. Unmatched junction bases numbered 11, after V lost 2 bases and J lost 2 bases. Germline V gene data show CDR1 as MNHNS and CDR2 as SASEGT. The CDR3 covers 18 residues. Written as DNA, the CDR3 is TGTGCCAGCAGTGAACAGGGGCTGCTAGCGGGACACACAGATACGCAGTATTTT. Protein: CASSEQGLLAGHTDTQYF.

This chain uses TRBV25-1 with TRBJ2-7; no definite D call. Germline CDR1 and CDR2: MGHDK and SYGVNS. This CDR3 is 14 amino acids long. Trimming pared 6 bases from V and 6 bases from J, leaving 18 bases between. The CDR3 loop reads CASRDPTPISEQYF. CDR3 bases: TGTGCCAGCAGAGACCCGACACCTATAAGCGAGCAGTACTTC.

V is TRBV4-1 and J is TRBJ1-1, with D tentatively TRBD1 (6 bases). V was shortened by 4 bases and J by 0 bases, with 12 bases between the two germline ends. Germline CDR1 and CDR2: MGHRA and YSYEKL. The CDR3 extends over 15 amino acids. The CDR3 loop reads CASSPGGGVNTEAFF. The CDR3 nucleotides are TGCGCCAGCAGCCCGGGAGGGGGTGTGAACACTGAAGCTTTCTTT.

The V and J genes are TRBV2 and TRBJ2-7; possibly TRBD2 for D (6 bases). The CDR3 totals 13 residues. V was pared by 5 bases and J by 1 base, with 9 bases between. CDR1 and CDR2 (germline): SNHLY, FYNNEI. The CDR3 DNA reads as TGTGCCAGCAGTTGGGGGGAATCCTACGAGCAGTACTTC. As protein: CASSWGESYEQYF.

The chain joins TRBV2 to TRBJ2-7; 8 bases fit TRBD2. The CDR3 runs to 13 residues. V shed 4 bases, J shed 4 bases, and the junction held 3 bases outside the gene matches. The germline V gene has CDR1 SNHLY and CDR2 FYNNEI. The CDR3 sequence is CASSVTSGYEQYF. CDR3 DNA sequence: TGTGCCAGCAGTGTCACTAGCGGTTACGAGCAGTACTTC.

The J gene is TRBJ1-5, the V gene TRBV27; no reliable D call. Germline-derived CDR1 and CDR2 are MNHEY and SMNVEV (reference sequence). With 3 bases removed from V and 6 bases from J, the gap between germline ends came to 9 bases. This CDR3 is 13 amino acids long. The CDR3 region is CASSFVGPQPQHF. In nucleotides, the CDR3 is TGTGCCAGCAGTTTCGTAGGCCCTCAGCCCCAGCATTTT.

This chain joins TRBV18 and TRBJ2-5; 8 positions match TRBD1. The closer fit of TRBJ2-7 to the DNA end suggests the J call may be wrong. The CDR3 has 12 amino acids. The germline V gene encodes CDR1 KGHSH and CDR2 LQKENI. The CDR3: CASSPGQGEQYF. Here the CDR3 DNA reads TGTGCCAGCTCACCCGGACAGGGCGAGCAGTACTTC.